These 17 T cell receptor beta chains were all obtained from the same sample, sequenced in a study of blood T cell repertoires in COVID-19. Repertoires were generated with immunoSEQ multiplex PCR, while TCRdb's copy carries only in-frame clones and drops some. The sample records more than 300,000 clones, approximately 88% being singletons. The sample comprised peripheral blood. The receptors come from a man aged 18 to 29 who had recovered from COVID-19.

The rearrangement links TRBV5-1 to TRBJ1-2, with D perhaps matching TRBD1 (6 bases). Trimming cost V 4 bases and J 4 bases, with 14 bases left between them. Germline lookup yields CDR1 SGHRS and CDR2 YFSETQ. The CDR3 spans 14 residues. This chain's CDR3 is CASSTGQLRYGYTF. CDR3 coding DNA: TGCGCCAGCAGCACCGGACAGCTCCGCTATGGCTACACCTTC.

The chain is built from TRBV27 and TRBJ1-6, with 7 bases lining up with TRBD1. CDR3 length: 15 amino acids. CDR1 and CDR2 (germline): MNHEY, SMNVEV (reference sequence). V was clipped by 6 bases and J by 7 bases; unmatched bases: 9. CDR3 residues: CASRGSGTVNSPLHF. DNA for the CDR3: TGTGCCAGCAGGGGTTCCGGGACAGTAAATTCACCCCTCCACTTT.

CDR3 bases: TGCGCCAGCAGTTCAACAGGGGGGGCTAACTATGGCTACACCTTC. This encodes CASSSTGGANYGYTF. The rearrangement uses TRBV5-1 and TRBJ1-2; 8 bases are shared with TRBD1. The length of the CDR3 is 15 residues. Germline trimming cut 5 bases from V and 0 bases from J; bases unmatched to any gene: 6. Germline CDR1 reads SGHRS; CDR2 reads YFSETQ. The whole variable domain, filled in from reference TRBV5-1 and TRBJ1-2, reads KAGVTQTPRYLIKTRGQQVTLSCSPISGHRSVSWYQQTPGQGLQFLFEYFSETQRNKGNFPGRFSGRQFSNSRSEMNVSTLELGDSALYLCASSSTGGANYGYTFGSGTRLTVV.

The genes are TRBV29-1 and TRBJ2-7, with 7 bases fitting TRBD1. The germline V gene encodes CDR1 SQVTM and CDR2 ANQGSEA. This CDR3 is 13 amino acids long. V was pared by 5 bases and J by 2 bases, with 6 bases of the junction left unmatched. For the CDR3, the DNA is TGCAGCGTTCTCACCGGACAGGCCTACGAGCAGTACTTC. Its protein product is CSVLTGQAYEQYF.

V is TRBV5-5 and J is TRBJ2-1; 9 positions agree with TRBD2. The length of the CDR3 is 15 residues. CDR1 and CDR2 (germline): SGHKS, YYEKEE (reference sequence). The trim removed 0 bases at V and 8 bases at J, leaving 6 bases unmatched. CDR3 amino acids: CASSLVTSGRDEQFF. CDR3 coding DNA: TGTGCCAGCAGCTTGGTTACTAGCGGGCGGGATGAGCAGTTCTTC.

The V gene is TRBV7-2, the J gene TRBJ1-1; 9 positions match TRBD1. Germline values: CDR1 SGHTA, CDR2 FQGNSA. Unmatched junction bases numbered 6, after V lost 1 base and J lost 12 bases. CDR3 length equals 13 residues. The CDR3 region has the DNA TGTGCCAGCAGCTTAGGCGGGACAGGGTGGCCTTTCTTT. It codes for CASSLGGTGWPFF. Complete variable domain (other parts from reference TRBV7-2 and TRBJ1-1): GAGVSQSPSNKVTEKGKDVELRCDPISGHTALYWYRQSLGQGLEFLIYFQGNSAPDKSGLPSDRFSAERTGGSVSTLTIQRTQQEDSAVYLCASSLGGTGWPFFGQGTRLTVV.

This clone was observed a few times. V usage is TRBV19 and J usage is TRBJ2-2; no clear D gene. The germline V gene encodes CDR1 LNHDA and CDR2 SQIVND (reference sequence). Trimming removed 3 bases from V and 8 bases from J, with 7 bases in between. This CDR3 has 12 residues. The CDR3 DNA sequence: TGTGCCAGTAGTATTCTCAGGGGGGAGCTGTTTTTT. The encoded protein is CASSILRGELFF. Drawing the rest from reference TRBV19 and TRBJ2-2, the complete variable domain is DGGITQSPKYLFRKEGQNVTLSCEQNLNHDAMYWYRQDPGQGLRLIYYSQIVNDFQKGDIAEGYSVSREKKESFPLTVTSAQKNPTAFYLCASSILRGELFFGEGSRLTVL.

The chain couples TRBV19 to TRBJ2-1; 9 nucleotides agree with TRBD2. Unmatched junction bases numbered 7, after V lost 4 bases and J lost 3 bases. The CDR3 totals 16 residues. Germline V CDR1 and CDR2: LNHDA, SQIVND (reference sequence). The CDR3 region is CASSSPSGDLYNEQFF. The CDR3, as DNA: TGTGCCAGTAGTAGCCCTAGCGGGGATCTCTACAATGAGCAGTTCTTC. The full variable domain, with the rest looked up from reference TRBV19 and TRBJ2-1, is DGGITQSPKYLFRKEGQNVTLSCEQNLNHDAMYWYRQDPGQGLRLIYYSQIVNDFQKGDIAEGYSVSREKKESFPLTVTSAQKNPTAFYLCASSSPSGDLYNEQFFGPGTRLTVL.

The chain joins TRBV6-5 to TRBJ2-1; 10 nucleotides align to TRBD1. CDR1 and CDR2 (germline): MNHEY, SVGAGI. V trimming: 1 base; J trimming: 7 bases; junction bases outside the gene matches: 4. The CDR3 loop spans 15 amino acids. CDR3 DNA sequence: TGTGCCAGCAGTTACTTCGGGACAGGGGTGAATGAGCAGTTCTTC. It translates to CASSYFGTGVNEQFF.

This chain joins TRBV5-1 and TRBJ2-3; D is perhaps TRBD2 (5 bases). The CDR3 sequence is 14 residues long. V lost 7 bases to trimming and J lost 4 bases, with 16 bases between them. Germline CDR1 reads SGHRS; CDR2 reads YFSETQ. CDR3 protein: CASGRLLGSDTQYF. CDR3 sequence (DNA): TGCGCCAGCGGGAGACTTTTGGGGTCAGATACGCAGTATTTT.

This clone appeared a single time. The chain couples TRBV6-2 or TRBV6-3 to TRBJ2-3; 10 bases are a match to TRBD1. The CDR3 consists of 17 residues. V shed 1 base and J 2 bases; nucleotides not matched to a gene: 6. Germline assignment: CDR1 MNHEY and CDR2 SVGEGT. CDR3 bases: TGTGCCAGCAGTTACTATTGGGACAGGGGCCCCACAGATACGCAGTATTTT. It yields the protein CASSYYWDRGPTDTQYF.

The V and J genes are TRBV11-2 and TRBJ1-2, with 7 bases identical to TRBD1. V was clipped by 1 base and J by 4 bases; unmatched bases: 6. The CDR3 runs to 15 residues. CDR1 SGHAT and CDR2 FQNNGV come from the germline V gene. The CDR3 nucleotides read TGTGCCAGCAGCTTAGGTTCGACAGGGCGCTATGGCTACACCTTC. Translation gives CASSLGSTGRYGYTF. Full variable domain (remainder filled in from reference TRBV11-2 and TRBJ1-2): EAGVAQSPRYKIIEKRQSVAFWCNPISGHATLYWYQQILGQGPKLLIQFQNNGVVDDSQLPKDRFSAERLKGVDSTLKIQPAKLEDSAVYLCASSLGSTGRYGYTFGSGTRLTVV.

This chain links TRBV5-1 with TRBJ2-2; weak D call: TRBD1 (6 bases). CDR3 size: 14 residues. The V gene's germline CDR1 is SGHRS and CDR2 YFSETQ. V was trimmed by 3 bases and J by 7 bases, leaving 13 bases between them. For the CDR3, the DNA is TGCGCCAGCAGCTCGGACAGATTAAGCGGGGAGCTGTTTTTT. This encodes CASSSDRLSGELFF.

In DNA form, the CDR3 reads TGTGCCAGCAGTGACGCAGGAGAAGCTTTCTTT. Its protein product is CASSDAGEAFF. The rearrangement joins TRBV6-1 to TRBJ1-1; D is uncertain. V was pared by 3 bases and J by 8 bases, with 7 bases between. CDR1 and CDR2 (germline): MNHNS, SASEGT. CDR3 size: 11 residues.

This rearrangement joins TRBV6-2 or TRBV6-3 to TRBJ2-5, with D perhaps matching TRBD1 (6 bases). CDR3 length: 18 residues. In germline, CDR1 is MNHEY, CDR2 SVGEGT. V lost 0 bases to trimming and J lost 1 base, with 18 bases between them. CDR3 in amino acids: CASSYSSTGKRFQETQYF. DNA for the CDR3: TGTGCCAGCAGTTACTCGAGTACAGGGAAGAGGTTCCAAGAGACCCAGTACTTC.

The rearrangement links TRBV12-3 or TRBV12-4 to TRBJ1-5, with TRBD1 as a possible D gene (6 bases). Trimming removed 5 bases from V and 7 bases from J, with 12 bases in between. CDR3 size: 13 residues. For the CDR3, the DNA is TGTGCCAGCAGTAACAGGGACCAGCAGCCCCAGCATTTT. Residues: CASSNRDQQPQHF.

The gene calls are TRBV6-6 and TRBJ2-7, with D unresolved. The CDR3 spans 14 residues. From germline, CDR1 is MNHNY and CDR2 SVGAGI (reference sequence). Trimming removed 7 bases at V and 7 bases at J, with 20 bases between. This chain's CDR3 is CASTIDGTEREQYF. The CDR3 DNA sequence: TGTGCCAGCACAATCGACGGTACCGAGAGGGAGCAGTACTTC.